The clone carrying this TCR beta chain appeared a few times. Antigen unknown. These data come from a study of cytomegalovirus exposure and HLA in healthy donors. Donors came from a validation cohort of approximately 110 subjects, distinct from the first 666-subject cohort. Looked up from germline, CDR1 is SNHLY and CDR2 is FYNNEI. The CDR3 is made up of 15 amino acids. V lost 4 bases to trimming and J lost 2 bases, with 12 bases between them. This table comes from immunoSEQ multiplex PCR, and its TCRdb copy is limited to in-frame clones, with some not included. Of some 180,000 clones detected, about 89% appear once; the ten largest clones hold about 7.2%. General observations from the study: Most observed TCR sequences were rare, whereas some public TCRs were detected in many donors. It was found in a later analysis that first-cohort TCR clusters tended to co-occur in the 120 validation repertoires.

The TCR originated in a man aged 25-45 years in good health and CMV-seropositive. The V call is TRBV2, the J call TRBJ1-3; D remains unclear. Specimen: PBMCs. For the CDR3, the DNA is TGTGCCAGCAGTGCCGAAAAAGGGACTGGAAACACCATATATTTT. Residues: CASSAEKGTGNTIYF. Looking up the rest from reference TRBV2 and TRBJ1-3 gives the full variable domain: EPEVTQTPSHQVTQMGQEVILRCVPISNHLYFYWYRQILGQKVEFLVSFYNNEISEKSEIFDDQFSVERPDGSNFTLKIRSTKLEDSAMYFCASSAEKGTGNTIYFGEGSWLTVV.